This TCR beta chain was identified during a study of CD8 T cells in ankylosing spondylitis. Researchers built TCR beta libraries using quantitative 5'-RACE with molecular barcodes. One entry per CDR3 protein results from TCRdb running MiXCR on the 5' RACE reads. The data contain around 430,000 distinct CDR3 sequences, 17% of them singletons. General study points: Seemingly distinctive of ankylosing spondylitis blood was a TCR beta motif formed by eight highly homologous variants. Disease-linked clones were found to be CD8+ and relatively rare in peripheral blood.

With regard to this clonotype: Its antigen is unidentified.

V was pared by 5 bases and J by 0 bases, with 8 bases between. The CDR3 has 13 residues. Per germline, CDR1 SGHTA and CDR2 FQGNSA. The sequence was collected from a male donor with ankylosing spondylitis. Sequencing input: blood, either unsorted or a sorted T cell fraction (not recorded which). The chain joins TRBV7-2 to TRBJ2-7; D is undetermined. Written as DNA, the CDR3 is TGTGCCAGCAGCGCCATGAGCTCCTACGAGCAGTACTTC. Its translation is CASSAMSSYEQYF.